This TCR beta chain is from a study of blood T cell repertoires in COVID-19 (dated by TCRdb to the early 2020s). About the study as a whole: The collaborator samples originated in the United States, Italy and Spain and spanned the acute and convalescent phases of COVID-19. The material from the prospective study consisted of cDNA or gDNA derived from T cells, B-cell-depleted T cells, or PBMCs. Deeply sampled blood TCRbeta repertoires from subjects exposed to, actively infected with, or recovered from COVID-19 were included in the dataset. The repertoires were made available in a free public database intended to serve as a resource for research on the immune response to SARS-CoV-2. The samples were drawn from the first 160 participants of the ongoing ImmuneRACE study and from 950 to 1,500 subjects provided by 6 global collaborators. Sample metadata almost always included a de-identified subject ID, COVID-19 status, age in years and sex. Where available, HLA class I and class II types were taken from metadata supplied by the sample provider and were not determined by assay-based typing.

The paper's findings and limits, for the study overall: How much clinical and demographic metadata was included differed by source and by participant, and the metadata was provided uncurated.

Each collaborating institution followed its own protocols to collect whole blood in K2EDTA tubes. For TCRbeta analysis, collaborators shipped samples in one of three forms: frozen whole blood, isolated PBMCs, or DNA extracted from either of those sample types. TCRbeta CDR3 regions were amplified from genomic DNA using the immunoSEQ Assay, a bias-controlled multiplex PCR. The authors' pipeline ran thus. The number of nucleated cells in each sample was estimated from the amplification of reference gene primers within the assay. To quantify the absolute abundance of each unique TCRbeta CDR3 rearrangement, sequence reads were collapsed and filtered. For each sample, productive Simpson clonality was calculated by taking the square root of Simpson's diversity index across productive rearrangements. Drawn from immuneACCESS, this table holds only the in-frame rearrangements with V and J called that TCRdb kept. Clones are partly lost; checked studies trace under half to an unresolved V gene and leave the rest unexplained. D and trimming were read from the DNA, whereas the V and J calls and clone size are those reported in that table. A total of approximately 83,000 clones appear in this sample, around 79% of them only once. The top ten hold just under 10% of the sample.

The count of this clone is one. There is no known antigen for this receptor. One base away there is no much larger clone; base qualities are not given. Cut back by 8 bases and 3 bases, the V and J ends lie 11 bases apart. Counted from cysteine to phenylalanine, this CDR3 has 12 amino acids. Left in the record is the CDR3 DNA by itself, 36 bases read in frame from the first base. The germline V gene provides CDR1 SGHTA and CDR2 FQGNSA. The chain joins TRBV7-2 to TRBJ2-7; perhaps TRBD1 is the D gene, with 5 bases matching. The sequencing sample was made of peripheral blood. The origin of this receptor is a woman aged 80 or older with acute or convalescent COVID-19. Read as DNA, the sequence is TGTGCCAGCTCCCCCACAGGCTACGAGCAGTACTTC. It codes for CASSPTGYEQYF. The CDR3, completed at both ends by the reference TRBV7-2 and TRBJ2-7 genes, gives the full variable domain GAGVSQSPSNKVTEKGKDVELRCDPISGHTALYWYRQSLGQGLEFLIYFQGNSAPDKSGLPSDRFSAERTGGSVSTLTIQRTQQEDSAVYLCASSPTGYEQYFGPGTRLTVT.